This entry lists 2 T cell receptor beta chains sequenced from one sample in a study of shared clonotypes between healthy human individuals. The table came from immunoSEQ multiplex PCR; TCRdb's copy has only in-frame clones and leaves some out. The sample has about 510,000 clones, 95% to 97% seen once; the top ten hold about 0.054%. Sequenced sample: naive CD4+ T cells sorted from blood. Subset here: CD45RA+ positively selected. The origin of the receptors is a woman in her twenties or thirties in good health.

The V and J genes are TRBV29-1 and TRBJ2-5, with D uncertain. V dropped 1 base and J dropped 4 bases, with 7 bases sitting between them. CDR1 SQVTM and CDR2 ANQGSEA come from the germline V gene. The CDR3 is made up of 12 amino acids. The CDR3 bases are TGCAGCGTTGAAGTAGGTTCAGAGACCCAGTACTTC. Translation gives CSVEVGSETQYF.

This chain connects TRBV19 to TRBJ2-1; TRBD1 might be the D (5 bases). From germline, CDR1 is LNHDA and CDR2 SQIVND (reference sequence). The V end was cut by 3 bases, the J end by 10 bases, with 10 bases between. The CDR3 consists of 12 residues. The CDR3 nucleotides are TGTGCCAGTAGTATGGGGCAGGCAGAGCAGTTCTTC. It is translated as CASSMGQAEQFF.